A single sample gave rise to the 20 T cell receptor beta chains below, sequenced in a study of molecular identifiers for immune sequencing clone quantification. TCRdb re-called the PCR reads through MiXCR, storing one row per CDR3 protein. The sample yields 60,000 to 70,000 distinct CDR3 sequences, about 17% seen once. The sequenced sample consisted of naive CD8+ T cells from blood, with Jurkat cell RNA spiked in. The subset here: FACS-sorted CD8+CD4-CCR7+CD45RA+ naive T cells. These receptors all come from a human donor in good health. Some libraries in this study had Jurkat cell RNA spiked in.

With regard to this clonotype: A read error may produce the germline difference seen at one junction end. The V call is TRBV28, the J call TRBJ1-1; a weak D match, TRBD1 (6 bases). The CDR3 loop spans 15 amino acids. Germline V gene data show CDR1 as MDHEN and CDR2 as SYDVKM. In DNA, the CDR3 is TGTGCCAGCAGTTTCTACAGGGCGATGAACACTGAAGCTCTCTTC. It specifies CASSFYRAMNTEALF.

With regard to this clonotype: A much larger clone differs from this one at a single base, so this may be a read error. The V call is TRBV11-2, the J call TRBJ2-7; possible D gene TRBD2, 6 bases. The CDR3 has 14 amino acids. Looked up from germline, CDR1 is SGHAT and CDR2 is FQNNGV. Trimming removed 4 bases from V and 6 bases from J, with 16 bases in between. The CDR3 DNA reads as TGTGCCAGCAGCTCACTATCGGGAGCTCGCGAGCAGTACTTC. It is translated as CASSSLSGAREQYF. Based on the CDR3 plus reference TRBV11-2 and TRBJ2-7, the full variable domain is EAGVAQSPRYKIIEKRQSVAFWCNPISGHATLYWYQQILGQGPKLLIQFQNNGVVDDSQLPKDRFSAERLKGVDSTLKIQPAKLEDSAVYLCASSSLSGAREQYFGPGTRLTVT.

In this sample, this clonotype turned up many times. The V call is TRBV4-1, the J call TRBJ1-5; D not certain. The CDR3 spans 13 residues. CDR1 and CDR2 from the germline V gene are MGHRA and YSYEKL. V was shortened by 2 bases and J by 9 bases, with 11 bases between the two germline ends. CDR3 in amino acids: CASSQSLKGPQHF. The DNA of the CDR3 is TGCGCCAGCAGCCAATCCCTAAAGGGGCCCCAGCATTTT.

In its sample, this clonotype was seen a few times. The chain joins TRBV13 to TRBJ2-5; a weak D match, TRBD2 (5 bases). The CDR3 extends over 12 amino acids. Germline-derived CDR1 and CDR2 are PRHDT and FYEKMQ (reference sequence). V was clipped by 4 bases and J by 5 bases, with 8 bases between them. This chain's CDR3 is CASSWELETQYF. In DNA form, the CDR3 reads TGTGCCAGCAGCTGGGAGTTGGAGACCCAGTACTTC.

This clonotype was seen more than once but under ten times. The rearrangement links TRBV12-5 to TRBJ2-2; TRBD2 is a possible D gene (6 bases). The CDR3 extends over 16 amino acids. The V end lost 5 bases, the J end lost 5 bases, and 18 bases lay between the germline ends. Germline V gives CDR1 LGHNT, CDR2 FRNRAP. CDR3 DNA: TGTGCTAGTGGTCGGGCTAGCGCCCACGGGACCGGGGAGCTGTTTTTT. As protein: CASGRASAHGTGELFF. Full variable domain (missing parts from reference TRBV12-5 and TRBJ2-2): DARVTQTPRHKVTEMGQEVTMRCQPILGHNTVFWYRQTMMQGLELLAYFRNRAPLDDSGMPKDRFSAEMPDATLATLKIQPSEPRDSAVYFCASGRASAHGTGELFFGEGSRLTVL.

Remarks on this clonotype: A much larger clonotype is one base distant, so this may be a read error. This chain connects TRBV13 to TRBJ2-5; no clear D gene. Germline V gene sequence: CDR1 PRHDT, CDR2 FYEKMQ (reference sequence). This CDR3 is built from 14 residues. The CDR3 reads CASSLETEQEAQYF. CDR3 in DNA: TGTGCCAGCAGCTTAGAGACCGAACAAGAGGCCCAGTACTTC.

This clonotype was picked up many times. This chain joins TRBV15 and TRBJ2-7; D unclear. This CDR3 spans 12 amino acids. Between the trimmed V and J ends, which lost 5 bases and 0 bases, there was a span of 5 bases. Germline V gene data show CDR1 as LNHNV and CDR2 as YYDKDF (reference sequence). CDR3 in amino acids: CATSPGSYEQYF. Written as DNA, the CDR3 is TGTGCCACCAGCCCCGGCTCCTACGAGCAGTACTTC. The full variable domain, with the rest looked up from reference TRBV15 and TRBJ2-7, is DAMVIQNPRYQVTQFGKPVTLSCSQTLNHNVMYWYQQKSSQAPKLLFHYYDKDFNNEADTPDNFQSRRPNTSFCFLDIRSPGLGDTAMYLCATSPGSYEQYFGPGTRLTVT.

This clonotype was counted many times. In nucleotides, the CDR3 is TGCGCCAGCAGCCAAGTGCAGTCCAATCAGCCCCAGCATTTT. As protein: CASSQVQSNQPQHF. The rearrangement links TRBV4-1 to TRBJ1-5; D ambiguous. The CDR3 extends over 14 amino acids. Trimming took off 1 base at V and 3 bases at J, with 7 bases between the two ends. Germline V lookup: CDR1 MGHRA, CDR2 YSYEKL.

This clonotype was found many times. V and J are TRBV7-9 and TRBJ2-1; D unresolved. The V gene lost 5 bases and the J gene lost 4 bases, with 18 bases spanning the gap. The CDR3 runs to 16 residues. Looked up from germline, CDR1 is SEHNR and CDR2 is FQNEAQ (reference sequence). The CDR3 protein is CASSPRTLSGYNEQFF. DNA of the CDR3: TGTGCCAGCAGCCCCCGAACTCTAAGTGGGTACAATGAGCAGTTCTTC.

This clonotype occurred many times. The chain is built from TRBV6-5 and TRBJ2-1, with D unresolved. From germline, CDR1 is MNHEY and CDR2 SVGAGI. The CDR3 is 14 amino acids. V lost 6 bases to trimming and J lost 8 bases, with 17 bases between them. The CDR3 bases are TGTGCCAGCAGCCCCGGGCCCTTGAAGGATGAGCAGTTCTTC. Translation: CASSPGPLKDEQFF.

This clonotype occurred many times. This chain uses TRBV27 with TRBJ1-1; 10 positions agree with TRBD1. The ends lost 5 bases at V and 7 bases at J; junction bases unmatched: 10. This CDR3 is 15 amino acids long. Germline V gene sequence: CDR1 MNHEY, CDR2 SMNVEV (reference sequence). In DNA, the CDR3 is TGTGCCAGCAGTGCCCCGGGACAGGGGTATATTGAAGCTTTCTTT. Protein: CASSAPGQGYIEAFF.

This clonotype was detected ten times or more. The chain is built from TRBV19 and TRBJ2-2; 7 nucleotides match TRBD1. J was trimmed by 4 bases and V by 5 bases; bases with no gene match: 19. The CDR3 contains 19 residues. Germline CDR1 and CDR2: LNHDA and SQIVND (reference sequence). The CDR3: CASSPSWDRTEGFTGELFF. Written as DNA, the CDR3 is TGTGCCAGTAGTCCCTCCTGGGACAGAACTGAAGGGTTCACCGGGGAGCTGTTTTTT.

As regards this clonotype: With a much larger clone just one base away, this may be a read error. The chain carries TRBV5-5 and TRBJ1-2; D is ambiguous. In germline, CDR1 is SGHKS, CDR2 YYEKEE (reference sequence). The CDR3 covers 14 residues. The CDR3 nucleotides are TGTGCCGGCAGCTTGGCCGTCCAGTCCTATGGCTACACCTTC. It codes for CAGSLAVQSYGYTF.

V and J are TRBV4-1 and TRBJ2-2; D not resolved. The CDR3 extends over 15 amino acids. Trimming shortened V by 5 bases and J by 4 bases, and 14 bases separated the two germline ends. The germline CDR1 and CDR2 sequences are MGHRA and YSYEKL. As DNA, the CDR3 is TGCGCCAGCAGCGCGTATTCTACGACCACCGGGGAGCTGTTTTTT. As protein: CASSAYSTTTGELFF.

This clonotype was found many times. The chain links TRBV6-9 to TRBJ2-3; no reliable D call. The V and J ends lost 6 bases and 2 bases respectively, with 3 bases between them. The CDR3 totals 11 residues. Germline values: CDR1 MNHGY, CDR2 SVAAGI. In nucleotides, the CDR3 is TGTGCCAGCAGCCCCACAGATACGCAGTATTTT. This gives the protein CASSPTDTQYF.

This clonotype was detected many times. This rearrangement joins TRBV28 to TRBJ2-7, with D possibly matching TRBD1 (5 bases). CDR1 and CDR2 from the germline V gene are MDHEN and SYDVKM. The V end was cut by 10 bases, the J end by 4 bases, with 17 bases between. The CDR3 has 13 amino acids. The CDR3 sequence: CATSPGYTYEQYF. The CDR3 nucleotides are TGTGCCACCTCCCCAGGGTACACATACGAGCAGTACTTC.

To note about this clonotype: At one end the junction does not follow the germline gene, possibly because of a read error. The chain employs TRBV14 and TRBJ2-7; 8 bases match TRBD1. The germline V gene has CDR1 SGHDN and CDR2 FVKESK. This CDR3 is built from 14 residues. The CDR3 sequence: CAGSVGQGGYEQYF. The CDR3 DNA is TGTGCCGGCAGCGTCGGACAGGGAGGCTACGAGCAGTACTTC.

This clonotype has ten or more counts. This chain uses TRBV6-6 with TRBJ2-3, with D maybe TRBD1 (6 bases). Per germline, CDR1 MNHNY and CDR2 SVGAGI (reference sequence). The CDR3 loop spans 14 amino acids. Trimming shortened V by 7 bases and J by 2 bases, and 13 bases separated the two germline ends. This CDR3 is CASTPGQYTDTQYF. The CDR3 DNA is TGTGCCAGCACCCCTGGACAGTACACAGATACGCAGTATTTT.

The chain uses TRBV14 and TRBJ2-1, with D possibly being TRBD2 (6 bases). Germline CDR1 and CDR2: SGHDN and FVKESK. The CDR3 has 14 residues. The V gene lost 4 bases and the J gene lost 9 bases, with 16 bases spanning the gap. CDR3 sequence (DNA): TGTGCCAGCAGCCCCTGGGACTCTACGGCTGAGCAGTTCTTC. It is translated as CASSPWDSTAEQFF.

This clonotype was seen many times. The J gene is TRBJ1-5, the V gene TRBV2; 9 positions agree with TRBD1. Unmatched junction bases numbered 5, after V lost 3 bases and J lost 5 bases. This CDR3 spans 15 amino acids. CDR1 SNHLY and CDR2 FYNNEI come from the germline V gene. CDR3 amino acids: CASSEGDRVYQPQHF. As DNA, the CDR3 is TGTGCCAGCAGTGAGGGGGACAGGGTTTATCAGCCCCAGCATTTT.